A single sample is the source of the 16 T cell receptor beta chains below, sequenced in a study of CD8+ T cells in alopecia areata (dated by TCRdb to 2016 to 2018). The library was produced with the immunoSEQ multiplex PCR assay. To provide template for TCR sequencing, every sample had RNA extracted and reverse transcribed into cDNA. Sourced from immuneACCESS, this table was stored by TCRdb with only in-frame sequences that have V and J called. A share of the clones is absent; for the studies checked, an unresolved V gene accounts for under half, and the remainder has no known explanation. Here the sample has over 150,000 clones; over 45% occur a single time. 5.5% of the sample belongs to the ten largest clones. This specimen's time point label, per the study, means: 24 weeks on oral tofacitinib. Read against the paper, the sample's treatment or condition label means: oral pan-JAK inhibitor, 5-10 mg twice daily.

The source material was CD4+ T cells sorted from blood, sampled at week 24, from a patient treated with tofacitinib. Receptors originate from a human donor with alopecia areata.

This clone was detected a few times. The chain uses TRBV29-1 and TRBJ1-1, with D possibly matching TRBD1 (6 bases). Deletions cut 8 bases from V and 5 bases from J, with 15 bases between. CDR3 size: 12 residues. Germline lookup yields CDR1 SQVTM and CDR2 ANQGSEA. CDR3 in DNA: TGCAGCATACGGACAGCGAGGACTGAAGCTTTCTTT. As protein: CSIRTARTEAFF.

The gene calls are TRBV7-9 and TRBJ2-5, with D uncertain. The ends were cut back, 2 bases at V and 5 bases at J, with 12 bases in the middle. This CDR3 is 14 amino acids long. Germline lookup yields CDR1 SEHNR and CDR2 FQNEAQ (reference sequence). The CDR3 coding sequence is TGTGCCAGCAGCTTATCTTTCGGCCTGGAGACCCAGTACTTC. It yields the protein CASSLSFGLETQYF.

Remarks on this clone: Other DNA sequences in the sample encode the same CDR3. The chain recombines TRBV27 with TRBJ1-1, with D unresolved. The germline gives CDR1 MNHEY, CDR2 SMNVEV (reference sequence). V lost 4 bases and J lost 5, with 5 bases in between. The CDR3 totals 11 residues. The CDR3 is CASSSRTEAFF. For the CDR3, the DNA is TGTGCCAGCAGTTCGAGGACTGAAGCTTTCTTT.

Only a few counts were recorded for this clone. The V call is TRBV28, the J call TRBJ2-7; 10 positions agree with TRBD2. Germline values: CDR1 MDHEN, CDR2 SYDVKM. V gave up 2 bases and J gave up 3 bases; unmatched junction bases: 1. The CDR3 is 14 residues long. The CDR3 DNA reads TGTGCCAGCAGTTTAGGACTAGCGGTCTACGAGCAGTACTTC. This sequence encodes CASSLGLAVYEQYF.

This clone has just one count. The rearrangement links TRBV7-2 to TRBJ2-3; weak D call: TRBD2 (6 bases). Trimming stripped 2 bases from V and 1 base from J, with 10 bases between. The CDR3 has 15 amino acids. CDR1 and CDR2 (germline): SGHTA, FQGNSA. The chain's CDR3 is CASSLIRERTDTQYF. CDR3 DNA: TGTGCCAGCAGCTTAATACGGGAGCGCACAGATACGCAGTATTTT. Full variable domain (remainder filled in from reference TRBV7-2 and TRBJ2-3): GAGVSQSPSNKVTEKGKDVELRCDPISGHTALYWYRQSLGQGLEFLIYFQGNSAPDKSGLPSDRFSAERTGGSVSTLTIQRTQQEDSAVYLCASSLIRERTDTQYFGPGTRLTVL.

The rearrangement joins TRBV27 to TRBJ1-1, with D possibly being TRBD1 (5 bases). With 6 bases removed from V and 1 base from J, the gap between germline ends came to 15 bases. The germline CDR1 and CDR2 sequences are MNHEY and SMNVEV (reference sequence). The CDR3 sequence is 15 residues long. Here the CDR3 DNA reads TGTGCCAGCAGCCCCCGTCGGGGCAAGAACACTGAAGCTTTCTTT. As protein: CASSPRRGKNTEAFF.

The chain carries TRBV2 and TRBJ2-7; weak D call: TRBD2 (6 bases). Germline values: CDR1 SNHLY, CDR2 FYNNEI. Trimming took off 7 bases at V and 3 bases at J, with 22 bases between the two ends. The CDR3 is made up of 16 amino acids. CDR3 nucleotides: TGTGCCAGCATCGGTCAGGGAGGAGGACGGGTCTACGAGCAGTACTTC. This encodes CASIGQGGGRVYEQYF.

The chain carries TRBV6-5 and TRBJ1-1; D remains unclear. This CDR3 has 14 residues. Per germline, CDR1 MNHEY and CDR2 SVGAGI. Trimming removed 5 bases at V and 4 bases at J, with 14 bases between. The CDR3: CASSPTFEATEAFF. The DNA of the CDR3 is TGTGCCAGCAGTCCGACATTTGAAGCCACTGAAGCTTTCTTT.

In the case of this clone: One end of the junction does not line up with germline, which may come from a read error. The V call is TRBV20-1, the J call TRBJ1-2; D not resolved. Germline-derived CDR1 and CDR2 are DFQATT and SNEGSKA (reference sequence). The CDR3 consists of 10 residues. The CDR3 DNA reads TGCAGTGCTAGAGATACCAGGACGGGCTTC. Translating gives CSARDTRTGF.

This chain links TRBV6-5 with TRBJ2-3, with 8 bases lining up with TRBD1. CDR1 is MNHEY and CDR2 is SVGAGI in the germline V gene. This CDR3 is built from 16 residues. V was pared by 2 bases and J by 5 bases, with 9 bases of the junction left unmatched. CDR3 nucleotides: TGTGCCAGCAGTTACCGCCCGGGACAGGCGAGAGATACGCAGTATTTT. Its translation: CASSYRPGQARDTQYF.

This clone was counted between two and nine times. V gene TRBV7-6 combines with J gene TRBJ2-4, with no clear D. The CDR3 is 15 amino acids. V gave up 1 base and J gave up 3 bases, with 10 bases separating them. Germline values: CDR1 SGHVS, CDR2 FNYEAQ. The CDR3 DNA sequence: TGTGCCAGCAGCTTAGAGGGCGGTGACAAAAACATTCAGTACTTC. This translates into CASSLEGGDKNIQYF.

The chain has TRBV7-2 and TRBJ2-3; 7 positions match TRBD2. CDR3 size: 17 residues. J was trimmed by 2 bases and V by 5 bases; bases with no gene match: 13. Germline CDR1 and CDR2: SGHTA and FQGNSA. CDR3 sequence: CASSVNPSGIDTDTQYF. DNA of the CDR3: TGTGCCAGCAGCGTTAACCCGAGCGGGATCGACACAGATACGCAGTATTTT.

The chain uses TRBV4-2 and TRBJ2-5, with D unresolved. V lost 3 bases to trimming and J lost 5 bases, with 7 bases between them. The CDR3 runs 12 residues. Germline V gene lookup returns CDR1 LGHNA and CDR2 YNFKEQ. CDR3 region: CASSHSEETQYF. CDR3 nucleotides: TGTGCCAGCAGCCACTCGGAGGAGACCCAGTACTTC.

In nucleotides, the CDR3 is TGCGCCAGCAGCCCGGGACAGGCGCGGATGAACACTGAAGCTTTCTTT. Its protein is CASSPGQARMNTEAFF. V usage is TRBV5-1 and J usage is TRBJ1-1; 8 nucleotides match TRBD1. The CDR3 spans 16 residues. The germline CDR1 and CDR2 sequences are SGHRS and YFSETQ. V lost 4 bases and J lost 0; bases outside the gene matches: 8. The entire variable domain, with the rest obtained from reference TRBV5-1 and TRBJ1-1, is as follows: KAGVTQTPRYLIKTRGQQVTLSCSPISGHRSVSWYQQTPGQGLQFLFEYFSETQRNKGNFPGRFSGRQFSNSRSEMNVSTLELGDSALYLCASSPGQARMNTEAFFGQGTRLTVV.

This clone turned up a few times. V and J are TRBV4-3 and TRBJ2-7; 9 bases align to TRBD2. CDR3 size: 18 residues. CDR1 and CDR2 (germline): LGHNA, YSLEER. Trimming cost V 1 base and J 0 bases; bases outside gene matches: 10. In DNA form, the CDR3 reads TGCGCCAGCAGCCAAGTTGCAAGCGGGGGGCCGAACTCCTACGAGCAGTACTTC. Translation gives CASSQVASGGPNSYEQYF.

This sequence joins TRBV10-3 and TRBJ2-5; 7 bases map to TRBD2. J gave up 5 bases and V 6 bases, and 3 bases lay outside the gene matches. Germline V lookup: CDR1 ENHRY, CDR2 SYGVKD. CDR3 length equals 12 residues. The CDR3, as DNA: TGTGCCATCAGCGCTAGCGGCGAGACCCAGTACTTC. Encoded protein: CAISASGETQYF.